The entry below describes one TCR beta chain. Assay: immunoSEQ multiplex PCR; the TCRdb copy retains only in-frame clones and omits some. This sample carries 25,000 to 35,000 clones, about two thirds of them seen once, and the ten largest clones take under 25%. The sample is drawn from a study of blood T cell repertoires in COVID-19. Study-wide background: T cells, B-cell-depleted T cells, or PBMCs provided the cDNA or gDNA that served as material.

CDR1 is LNHNV, CDR2 YYDKDF, per germline (reference sequence). The CDR3 is 16 amino acids. The germline V and J ends were trimmed by 3 bases and 7 bases, with 21 bases remaining between them. The specimen sequenced was peripheral blood. The origin of this receptor is a boy between 2 and 10 years old with active or convalescent COVID-19. The J gene is TRBJ1-2, the V gene TRBV15, with D possibly being TRBD1 (6 bases). CDR3 coding DNA: TGTGCCACCAGCAGTTACACTATCGGGGGGCGCATTGGCTACACCTTC. It encodes CATSSYTIGGRIGYTF.